Sequencing of this TCR beta chain was carried out in a study of cytomegalovirus exposure and HLA in healthy donors. Study conclusions and caveats: A link between a missense DCLRE1C variant and TCR beta V- and J-gene trimming emerged from a later analysis. Analyses of presence and absence presupposed an approximately uniform sequencing depth across donors.

With 60 Vbeta and 13 Jbeta primers, the PCR was carried out. Produced via immunoSEQ multiplex PCR; TCRdb's table is partial and in-frame only. Its clone listing holds about 160,000 clones. As regards this clone: Its antigen is undetermined.

Trimming cost V 0 bases and J 0 bases, with 15 bases left between them. CDR3 length: 17 amino acids. Germline-derived CDR1 and CDR2 are SGHRS and YFSETQ. The chain links TRBV5-1 to TRBJ1-2; D remains ambiguous. The sequence derives from a man aged 25 to 45 in good health and CMV-seronegative. The sample taken for sequencing was PBMCs. CDR3 nucleotides: TGCGCCAGCAGCTTGGACAGTGCCACGATTGCTAACTATGGCTACACCTTC. Encoded protein: CASSLDSATIANYGYTF.